Given below is one TCR beta chain in context. No antigen is known for it. No quality values exist for individual bases; no much larger clone is one base distant. V trim: 6 bases; J trim: 3 bases; unmatched bases: 3. The cysteine opens and the phenylalanine closes a CDR3 of 14 amino acids. The kept DNA is CDR3 alone, 42 bases in frame from the first base. The library was produced with PCR. The listed sequencing device is Illumina HiSeq 2500. Unique molecular identifiers were incorporated into TCR beta cDNA libraries to reduce PCR and sequencing biases. Every 1 to 10 million input T cells yielded 500,000 or so cDNA molecules, meaning each molecule approximated one T cell. Patient libraries were prepared and sequenced with the same protocol used for the earlier healthy control dataset. Within a given batch, samples were prepared together, multiplexed and sequenced on the same HiSeq lane. On the study's bioinformatics: MIGEC handled the raw barcoded reads, throwing out single-read molecular identifier groups before consensus assembly and CDR3 extraction. Clonotype tables were post-analysed with VDJtools, and diversity was normalized by down-sampling all datasets to the smallest sample size. In repertoire overlap clustering, CDR3 amino acid sequences, but not nucleotide sequences, were matched to correct batch-related cross-sample contamination. TCRdb trimmed the raw reads at Q25, called clones with MiXCR and kept productive beta chains. Every entry covers one CDR3 protein and lists the most common genes and DNA from its rows. The V and J calls were determined by TCRdb, not by the authors. The sample contains around 700,000 distinct CDR3 sequences, roughly three fifths of them found a single time. Of the sample, about 11% falls within the top ten clones.

The sample is drawn from a study of post-analysis software for immune sequencing data (dated by TCRdb to 2014 to 2015). With regard to the full study: The recorded disease courses included relapsing-remitting, secondary progressive and progressive-relapsing multiple sclerosis, and some patients had no subtype annotation. Patient repertoires were compared against 11 to 12 previously published healthy control repertoires from donors aged about 6 to 27 years. A subset of samples was prepared in parallel using single-end sample barcoding, then pooled and co-amplified after Illumina adapter ligation. Here is what the overall study found, with its caveats: Significantly higher frequencies in patients than in controls were found for a handful of TRBV segments, including TRBV5-6, TRBV5-1 and TRBV20-1. The control group was slightly older than the multiple sclerosis patient group. Strong co-clustering of samples prepared in the same batch was shown by direct clustering with F measure, prompting a batch-effect correction. Normalized Chao1 diversity was significantly lower in multiple sclerosis patients than controls, suggesting substantial peripheral T-cell clonal expansion.

To demonstrate the VDJtools post-analysis software, TCR beta repertoires were profiled from the peripheral blood of about 13 young patients with multiple sclerosis. The multiple sclerosis patients were children and adolescents between roughly 6 and 16 years of age. The sequenced material came from blood. This receptor was taken from a girl aged 2 to 9 with multiple sclerosis. This sequence uses TRBV12-3 or TRBV12-4 and TRBJ2-5; 11 nucleotides in the junction match TRBD2. CDR3 loop: CASRSSGGKETQYF. In nucleotides, the sequence is TGTGCCAGCAGATCTAGCGGGGGGAAAGAGACCCAGTACTTC.